The 14 T cell receptor beta chains presented below share a single source sample, sequenced in a study of post-analysis software for immune sequencing data. General study results and limits: Among several TRBV segments more frequent in patients than controls were TRBV5-6, TRBV5-1 and TRBV20-1.

What these receptors recognize is not known. The authors incorporated unique molecular identifiers into the TCR beta cDNA libraries. Each CDR3 protein gets one entry after TCRdb re-called the PCR reads with MiXCR. This repertoire shows about 540,000 distinct CDR3 sequences, around a third found once; its top ten account for around 5.9%. Input material: blood. The receptors derive from a girl aged 2-17 years with multiple sclerosis.

The chain links TRBV5-6 to TRBJ2-7; tentative D call: TRBD2 (6 bases). V lost 4 bases to trimming and J lost 0 bases, with 14 bases between them. The germline V gene has CDR1 SGHDT and CDR2 YYEEEE. CDR3 length: 15 amino acids. The CDR3 nucleotides read TGTGCCAGCAGCCCCTCATGGGGGGTCTCCTACGAGCAGTACTTC. It yields the protein CASSPSWGVSYEQYF.

The table lists this clonotype with a count of one. The chain couples TRBV5-6 to TRBJ1-6; 9 bases map to TRBD1. This CDR3 contains 17 residues. Looked up from germline, CDR1 is SGHDT and CDR2 is YYEEEE. Trimming removed 0 bases from V and 6 bases from J; junction bases left unmatched: 7. CDR3 region: CASSLEGQGAANSPLHF. CDR3 nucleotide sequence: TGTGCCAGCAGCTTGGAGGGACAGGGCGCCGCTAATTCACCCCTCCACTTT.

J is TRBJ1-2 and V is TRBV20-1, with D tentatively TRBD1 (5 bases). Trimming removed 0 bases from V and 6 bases from J, with 23 bases in between. Germline CDR1 is DFQATT and CDR2 is SNEGSKA (reference sequence). CDR3 length: 17 amino acids. CDR3 loop: CSARDLGLRVSRDGYTF. The DNA of the CDR3 is TGCAGTGCTAGAGATTTAGGGTTGCGGGTATCCAGGGATGGCTACACCTTC.

This clonotype was counted many times. The chain links TRBV15 to TRBJ1-5; TRBD1 is a possible D gene (6 bases). From germline, CDR1 is LNHNV and CDR2 YYDKDF (reference sequence). This CDR3 contains 16 residues. V was trimmed by 0 bases and J by 2 bases, leaving 11 bases between them. CDR3 loop: CATSRDDGGRNQPQHF. The CDR3 DNA reads TGTGCCACCAGCAGAGATGACGGGGGGCGCAATCAGCCCCAGCATTTT.

In this sample, this clonotype turned up a few times. This chain links TRBV19 with TRBJ2-1; TRBD2 matches 10 bases. Germline V CDR1 and CDR2: LNHDA, SQIVND (reference sequence). Unmatched junction bases numbered 17, after V lost 6 bases and J lost 6 bases. The CDR3 is 18 amino acids. The CDR3 DNA sequence: TGTGCCAGTAGCCAAGCGGGGGGGGCCGGTTTGGGCTTCAATGAGCAGTTCTTC. Residues: CASSQAGGAGLGFNEQFF.

To note about this clonotype: At one end the junction does not follow the germline gene, possibly because of a read error. The rearrangement joins TRBV5-6 to TRBJ2-3; no reliable D call. Germline-derived CDR1 and CDR2 are SGHDT and YYEEEE. The CDR3 loop spans 12 amino acids. CDR3 in amino acids: CAGSLGLVSQYF. CDR3 sequence (DNA): TGTGCCGGCAGCTTGGGTCTGGTATCGCAGTATTTT.

The chain is built from TRBV4-1 and TRBJ2-7, with unresolved D. V was pared by 0 bases and J by 0 bases, with 9 bases between. The CDR3 length is 15 residues. Germline-derived CDR1 and CDR2 are MGHRA and YSYEKL. The CDR3, as DNA: TGCGCCAGCAGCCAAGAGATTGGGGACTCCTACGAGCAGTACTTC. Protein product: CASSQEIGDSYEQYF.

The genes are TRBV5-1 and TRBJ1-6, with a tentative D call TRBD1 (6 bases). Trimming took 2 bases from V and 7 from J, leaving 10 bases between them. Germline loops: CDR1 SGHRS, CDR2 YFSETQ. This CDR3 spans 14 amino acids. The CDR3 DNA sequence: TGCGCCAGCAGCTTTTACAGGGACAATTCACCCCTCCACTTT. Protein: CASSFYRDNSPLHF. Drawing the rest from reference TRBV5-1 and TRBJ1-6, the complete variable domain is KAGVTQTPRYLIKTRGQQVTLSCSPISGHRSVSWYQQTPGQGLQFLFEYFSETQRNKGNFPGRFSGRQFSNSRSEMNVSTLELGDSALYLCASSFYRDNSPLHFGNGTRLTVT.

The chain uses TRBV4-1 and TRBJ2-2, with TRBD2 matching over 14 bases. This CDR3 is 18 amino acids long. With 4 bases clipped from V and 2 bases from J, the junction kept 6 bases outside the gene matches. CDR1 and CDR2 (germline): MGHRA, YSYEKL. CDR3 protein: CASSRLGLAGANTGELFF. In DNA form, the CDR3 reads TGCGCCAGCAGCCGACTGGGACTAGCGGGAGCCAACACCGGGGAGCTGTTTTTT.

For the CDR3, the DNA is TGTGCCAGCAGCTTAGGGAGTGGGGGGAGATGGGAGACCCAGTACTTC. Its protein product is CASSLGSGGRWETQYF. The chain carries TRBV7-8 and TRBJ2-5; possible D gene TRBD2, 6 bases. Germline V gives CDR1 SGHVS, CDR2 FQNEAQ. This CDR3 is built from 16 residues. The V end was cut by 1 base, the J end by 5 bases, with 17 bases between.

The chain employs TRBV5-1 and TRBJ2-5, with D unresolved. V lost 4 bases and J lost 1, with 14 bases in between. CDR1 SGHRS and CDR2 YFSETQ come from the germline V gene. The length of the CDR3 is 15 residues. CDR3 in amino acids: CASSLQPGSQETQYF. The CDR3 DNA is TGCGCCAGCAGCCTCCAACCCGGCAGCCAAGAGACCCAGTACTTC.

As regards this clonotype: With a much larger clone just one base away, this may be a read error. The chain carries TRBV20-1 and TRBJ2-5; TRBD1 or TRBD2 may be the D gene (5 bases each). CDR1 and CDR2 from the germline V gene are DFQATT and SNEGSKA (reference sequence). This CDR3 contains 16 residues. Trimming removed 5 bases from V and 0 bases from J, with 19 bases in between. The CDR3 nucleotides are TGCAGTGCTGGGCCATATTTAGTGGGGGACCAAGAGACCCAGTACTTC. This gives the protein CSAGPYLVGDQETQYF.

Regarding this clonotype: This CDR3 is missing its conserved last phenylalanine or tryptophan, likely due to a read error. J is TRBJ2-7 and V is TRBV5-1, with 11 nucleotides matching TRBD2. The germline CDR1 and CDR2 sequences are SGHRS and YFSETQ. The ends lost 4 bases at V and 2 bases at J; junction bases unmatched: 5. The CDR3 length is 15 residues. The DNA of the CDR3 is TGCGCCAGCAGCCCCACTAGCGGGGGAACCTACGAGCAGTACTTA. Encoded protein: CASSPTSGGTYEQYL.

V and J are TRBV20-1 and TRBJ1-2, with a weak D call TRBD1 (5 bases). Germline V gene data show CDR1 as DFQATT and CDR2 as SNEGSKA (reference sequence). The CDR3 is made up of 13 amino acids. V shed 6 bases and J shed 6 bases, with 17 bases lying between them. CDR3 nucleotides: TGCAGTGCCCTGCCGGGGGGTTTCGATGGCTACACCTTC. As protein: CSALPGGFDGYTF.